This T cell receptor beta chain derives from a study of blood T cell repertoires in COVID-19. Study context: The samples span acute and convalescent COVID-19 from the United States, Italy and Spain. In each case, the material was cDNA or gDNA derived from T cells, B-cell-depleted T cells, or PBMCs.

J lost 5 bases, V lost 3 bases, and 19 bases had no gene match. The CDR3 has 19 residues. Per germline, CDR1 SNHLY and CDR2 FYNNEI. This clone was observed a single time. Original data processing: Quantification of nucleated cells was approximated via reference gene primer amplification. The table came from immunoSEQ multiplex PCR; TCRdb's copy has only in-frame clones and leaves some out. The D gene and trimming were derived from the DNA, and the V and J assignments and clone size from that table. The profile shows 150,000 to 200,000 clones, nearly 90% of them singletons. The receptor was derived from a man aged 18 to 29 who had recovered from COVID-19. The chain uses TRBV2 and TRBJ2-5; 9 bases map to TRBD2. What was sequenced was peripheral blood. The CDR3 loop is CASSDLAGEGDTEGETQYF. Written as DNA, the CDR3 is TGTGCCAGCAGTGACTTAGCGGGAGAGGGAGACACCGAGGGGGAGACCCAGTACTTC.